This entry lists 27 T cell receptor beta chains sequenced from one sample in a study of T cells after yellow fever vaccination. One entry per CDR3 protein results from TCRdb running MiXCR on the 5' RACE reads. This table has roughly 150,000 distinct CDR3 sequences, 7.7% appearing once. The source was CD4+ T cells sorted from PBMCs, collected 5 days after the yellow fever booster vaccination. All receptors come from a young man who received the YFV17D yellow fever vaccine.

CDR3 coding DNA: TGTGCCAGCAGTTCTAATCGGCTCGAGCAGTACTTC. Protein: CASSSNRLEQYF. The chain combines TRBV28 with TRBJ2-7; the D is unclear. V was cut by 4 bases and J by 6 bases, with 10 bases left in between. The CDR3 length is 12 residues. Germline CDR1 MDHEN, CDR2 SYDVKM.

The V call is TRBV20-1, the J call TRBJ2-1; 7 bases line up with TRBD2. J gave up 5 bases and V 6 bases, and 13 bases lay outside the gene matches. Per the germline V gene, CDR1 is DFQATT and CDR2 is SNEGSKA (reference sequence). The CDR3 sequence is 15 residues long. The CDR3, as DNA: TGCAGTGCCACTTCCCCGGGGGGACTAAACAATGAGCAGTTCTTC. This translates into CSATSPGGLNNEQFF.

This clonotype was counted at least ten times. The rearrangement links TRBV7-2 to TRBJ1-2; the match to TRBD1 covers 9 bases. J lost 2 bases, V lost 1 base, and 8 bases had no gene match. This CDR3 has 17 residues. CDR1 and CDR2 (germline): SGHTA, FQGNSA. The CDR3 here is CASSLGRTGTGNYGYTF. CDR3 bases: TGTGCCAGCAGCTTAGGGAGGACCGGGACAGGGAACTATGGCTACACCTTC.

This clonotype came up a few times. J is TRBJ2-1 and V is TRBV6-1; TRBD2 aligns across 9 bases. The CDR3 loop spans 14 amino acids. Germline values: CDR1 MNHNS, CDR2 SASEGT. With V trimmed by 7 bases and J by 8 bases, 9 bases remained unmatched. Here the CDR3 reads CASNRAGGQHEQFF. In nucleotides, the CDR3 is TGTGCCAGCAACAGAGCGGGAGGCCAACATGAGCAGTTCTTC.

This clonotype was seen more than once but under ten times. The chain carries TRBV7-3 and TRBJ2-2; 11 bases agree with TRBD2. The CDR3 runs 16 residues. V shed 5 bases, J shed 4 bases, and the junction held 6 bases outside the gene matches. Germline CDR1 is SGHTA and CDR2 is FQGTGA. CDR3 loop: CASSPSTSGSTGELFF. The CDR3 DNA reads as TGTGCCAGCAGCCCCAGCACTAGCGGGAGCACCGGGGAGCTGTTTTTT.

This clonotype was recorded many times. The genes are TRBV9 and TRBJ2-2, with D perhaps TRBD1 or TRBD2 (5 bases each). Trimming removed 4 bases from V and 3 bases from J, with 10 bases in between. CDR3 size: 14 residues. The germline gives CDR1 SGDLS, CDR2 YYNGEE. The CDR3 sequence: CASSPGTYTGELFF. CDR3 DNA: TGTGCCAGCAGCCCTGGGACCTACACCGGGGAGCTGTTTTTT.

There are many counts of this clonotype. This chain joins TRBV7-8 and TRBJ2-3, with unresolved D. V shed 5 bases and J shed 3 bases, with 12 bases lying between them. The CDR3 is made up of 14 amino acids. Germline V gives CDR1 SGHVS, CDR2 FQNEAQ. The CDR3 nucleotides read TGTGCCAGCAGCAAAAACACACAAACAGATACGCAGTATTTT. Its translation is CASSKNTQTDTQYF. The full variable domain, its missing parts supplied by reference TRBV7-8 and TRBJ2-3, is GAGVSQSPRYKVAKRGQDVALRCDPISGHVSLFWYQQALGQGPEFLTYFQNEAQLDKSGLPSDRFFAERPEGSVSTLKIQRTQQEDSAVYLCASSKNTQTDTQYFGPGTRLTVL.

This clonotype appeared many times. The chain joins TRBV15 to TRBJ1-5, with a possible D match to TRBD1 (5 bases). Deletions cut 2 bases from V and 4 bases from J, with 12 bases between. Germline CDR1 is LNHNV and CDR2 is YYDKDF (reference sequence). The CDR3 totals 15 residues. The DNA for the CDR3 is TGTGCCACCAGCAGAAAGAGTCAGGGTAATCAGCCCCAGCATTTT. Encoded protein: CATSRKSQGNQPQHF.

The table lists this clonotype with many counts. One junction end disagrees with the germline gene, perhaps due to a read error. The chain combines TRBV7-9 with TRBJ2-1; tentatively, D is TRBD2 (5 bases). This CDR3 is built from 15 residues. The germline gives CDR1 SEHNR, CDR2 FQNEAQ (reference sequence). CDR3 sequence reads: CASSQQTKLDKEQFF. The CDR3 DNA is TGTGCCAGCAGCCAACAAACGAAACTAGACAAGGAGCAGTTCTTC. Full variable domain (rest looked up from reference TRBV7-9 and TRBJ2-1): DTGVSQNPRHKITKRGQNVTFRCDPISEHNRLYWYRQTLGQGPEFLTYFQNEAQLEKSRLLSDRFSAERPKGSFSTLEIQRTEQGDSAMYLCASSQQTKLDKEQFFGPGTRLTVL.

This clonotype was seen ten or more times. At one of its ends the junction is not consistent with the germline gene, which may arise from a read error. V and J are TRBV18 and TRBJ2-7, with D maybe TRBD2 (6 bases). This CDR3 contains 13 residues. The germline V gene has CDR1 KGHSH and CDR2 LQKENI. CDR3 nucleotides: TGTGCCAGCTCTCCCGGGACTGAGGACGAGGAGTACTTC. It specifies CASSPGTEDEEYF.

The table lists this clonotype with many counts. The genes are TRBV6-5 and TRBJ1-1; D uncertain. CDR1 is MNHEY, CDR2 SVGAGI, per germline. V was pared by 2 bases and J by 1 base, with 8 bases between. The CDR3 totals 14 residues. CDR3 sequence reads: CASSYTNRNTEAFF. CDR3 nucleotide sequence: TGTGCCAGCAGTTACACCAACCGGAACACTGAAGCTTTCTTT.

This clonotype was counted ten times or more. V and J are TRBV5-1 and TRBJ2-7; no reliable D call. Trimming took off 2 bases at V and 3 bases at J, with 6 bases between the two ends. The germline V gene encodes CDR1 SGHRS and CDR2 YFSETQ. This CDR3 is 12 amino acids long. The CDR3, as DNA: TGCGCCAGCAGCTTCGGCAGCTACGAGCAGTACTTC. This translates into CASSFGSYEQYF.

At least ten counts were recorded for this clonotype. V gene TRBV10-3 combines with J gene TRBJ2-2; D remains ambiguous. The CDR3 has 11 amino acids. Deletions cut 8 bases from V and 5 bases from J, with 6 bases between. In germline, CDR1 is ENHRY, CDR2 SYGVKD. For the CDR3, the DNA is TGTGCCATCGGGCGGACCGGGGAGCTGTTTTTT. Its translation is CAIGRTGELFF.

CDR3 sequence reads: CACPKTPGTGYEQYF. CDR3 DNA: TGTGCCTGCCCCAAGACTCCCGGGACCGGCTACGAGCAGTACTTC. This chain links TRBV30 with TRBJ2-7, with D perhaps given as TRBD1 or TRBD2 (5 bases each). Looked up from germline, CDR1 is GTSNPN and CDR2 is SVGIG (reference sequence). The CDR3 is 15 amino acids. V gave up 6 bases and J gave up 3 bases, with 21 bases separating them.

Ten or more counts support this clonotype. The genes are TRBV20-1 and TRBJ2-1; D possibly matches TRBD1 or TRBD2 (5 bases each). This CDR3 region has 13 residues. V lost 2 bases to trimming and J lost 7 bases, with 12 bases between them. Germline CDR1 DFQATT, CDR2 SNEGSKA (reference sequence). In nucleotides, the CDR3 is TGCAGTGCTAGATCGGGACGGGGTAATGAGCAGTTCTTC. Encoded protein: CSARSGRGNEQFF.

This clonotype has at least ten counts. V usage is TRBV5-1 and J usage is TRBJ2-1, with D possibly being TRBD1 (6 bases). CDR1 is SGHRS, CDR2 YFSETQ, per germline. The CDR3 sequence is 14 residues long. V gave up 4 bases and J gave up 7 bases, with 15 bases separating them. In DNA form, the CDR3 reads TGCGCCAGCAGCGGCTCAACAGGGCCAAATGAGCAGTTCTTC. Its translation is CASSGSTGPNEQFF.

This chain connects TRBV7-2 to TRBJ2-1; 8 nucleotides align to TRBD2. CDR1 and CDR2 (germline): SGHTA, FQGNSA. V was pared by 3 bases and J by 10 bases, with 17 bases of the junction left unmatched. This CDR3 comprises 17 residues. CDR3 protein: CASSLTTGTRGIWEQFF. The CDR3 nucleotides read TGTGCCAGCAGCTTGACAACCGGGACTAGAGGGATCTGGGAGCAGTTCTTC.

This clonotype was found many times. An end of the junction does not agree with germline; a read error may underlie this. The rearrangement joins TRBV12-3 or TRBV12-4 to TRBJ2-7, with 7 bases matching TRBD1. This CDR3 contains 11 residues. In nucleotides, the CDR3 is TGTGCCAGCAGTTCACCGGGACAGCGTGACTTC. Amino acids: CASSSPGQRDF.

This clonotype came up many times. This chain joins TRBV5-1 and TRBJ2-2, with D maybe TRBD1 (5 bases). This CDR3 has 16 amino acids. Trimming removed 4 bases from V and 5 bases from J, with 18 bases in between. Germline CDR1 and CDR2: SGHRS and YFSETQ. Written as DNA, the CDR3 is TGCGCCAGCAGCGATCCTAAAGCAGGGAAGACCGGGGAGCTGTTTTTT. Its translation: CASSDPKAGKTGELFF.

This clonotype came up many times. This chain links TRBV7-2 with TRBJ2-5; the match to TRBD2 covers 15 bases. CDR3 length: 16 amino acids. With V trimmed by 6 bases and J by 3 bases, 5 bases remained unmatched. The germline V gene encodes CDR1 SGHTA and CDR2 FQGNSA. This CDR3 is CASSRTSGRGEETQYF. The CDR3 coding sequence is TGTGCCAGCAGTCGGACTAGCGGGAGGGGGGAAGAGACCCAGTACTTC.

This clonotype was detected many times. This chain uses TRBV7-2 with TRBJ2-7; 11 nucleotides line up with TRBD2. Losses at the gene ends were 5 bases for V and 4 bases for J; bases not matched to a gene: 4. Germline V gives CDR1 SGHTA, CDR2 FQGNSA. The CDR3 runs to 14 residues. In nucleotides, the CDR3 is TGTGCCAGCAGCATCGGGACTAGCGGTTACGAGCAGTACTTC. This codes for CASSIGTSGYEQYF.

This clonotype was recorded many times. V gene TRBV7-2 combines with J gene TRBJ1-1; D gene ambiguous. The CDR3 spans 13 residues. Germline lookup yields CDR1 SGHTA and CDR2 FQGNSA. The V and J ends lost 1 base and 0 bases respectively, with 3 bases between them. The CDR3 protein is CASSLELNTEAFF. CDR3 DNA sequence: TGTGCCAGCAGCTTAGAGCTGAACACTGAAGCTTTCTTT.

This clonotype was counted many times. The chain links TRBV5-1 to TRBJ2-1, with TRBD2 as a possible D gene (6 bases). Looked up from germline, CDR1 is SGHRS and CDR2 is YFSETQ. This CDR3 spans 19 amino acids. Trimming removed 3 bases from V and 4 bases from J, with 26 bases in between. The CDR3 region is CASSSTGLTTRLEYNEQFF. DNA for the CDR3: TGCGCCAGCAGCTCAACAGGCCTCACGACTAGGTTGGAATACAATGAGCAGTTCTTC.

This clonotype came up many times. This chain connects TRBV7-2 to TRBJ2-2; 7 positions agree with TRBD2. After removal of 5 bases from V and 3 bases from J, the junction contained 9 bases not matched to a gene. Germline loops: CDR1 SGHTA, CDR2 FQGNSA. The length of the CDR3 is 16 residues. The CDR3 bases are TGTGCCAGCAGCCCGACGACTAGCCGCGACACCGGGGAGCTGTTTTTT. It translates to CASSPTTSRDTGELFF.

This clonotype was counted many times. The V gene is TRBV5-1, the J gene TRBJ2-7, with 10 bases matching TRBD1. Germline V gene data show CDR1 as SGHRS and CDR2 as YFSETQ. V was pared by 7 bases and J by 3 bases, with 4 bases of the junction left unmatched. The CDR3 is made up of 13 amino acids. The chain's CDR3 is CASYRDRGYEQYF. The CDR3 DNA follows: TGCGCCAGCTACCGGGACAGGGGCTACGAGCAGTACTTC.

This clonotype was seen many times. The chain has TRBV29-1 and TRBJ2-7; 9 positions match TRBD2. Looked up from germline, CDR1 is SQVTM and CDR2 is ANQGSEA. The CDR3 spans 15 residues. With V trimmed by 6 bases and J by 7 bases, 16 bases remained unmatched. As DNA, the CDR3 is TGCAGCGTCCCCCTCAGCGGGAGGCCCGGCGCGGAGCAGTACTTC. It is translated as CSVPLSGRPGAEQYF.

The count of this clonotype is one. This sequence joins TRBV20-1 and TRBJ2-6; no reliable D call. Trimming took off 3 bases at V and 4 bases at J, with 13 bases between the two ends. Germline CDR1 is DFQATT and CDR2 is SNEGSKA (reference sequence). This CDR3 spans 15 amino acids. The CDR3 bases are TGCAGTGCTAGTGGTGTCGGCTCCGGGGCCAACGTCCTGACTTTC. Protein product: CSASGVGSGANVLTF.